This T cell receptor beta chain is drawn from a study of tumor-infiltrating lymphocytes in primary liver carcinoma. Study-wide background: Patients were men and women aged 30 to 69 years.

DNA and RNA were both co-extracted from around 20-30 mg of bulk tissue that had not been sorted. Every patient had chronic HBV infection and was treatment-naive. A word on this clonotype: Its target is not known. At one boundary the junction diverges from the germline segment, which might be a read error.

Whole-study results and caveats: Tumors significantly exceeded blood in top-250-clone fraction (p = 0.039).

The CDR3 length is 13 residues. TCR beta cDNA came from roughly 450 ng total RNA, primed with a constant-region primer. What produced the TCR beta libraries was three nested multiplex PCR rounds using slightly modified ARM-PCR. Two initial PCR rounds of about 10 cycles each paired TRBV1-TRBV30 forward primers with a C-beta reverse primer. MiXCR was run by TCRdb on the multiplex PCR reads, yielding one entry per CDR3 protein. This sample has 95,000 to 150,000 distinct CDR3 sequences; roughly three fifths occur once, and the top ten carry roughly a tenth. The origin of this receptor is an older woman with primary liver carcinoma and hepatitis B virus infection. The specimen sequenced was liver tumor tissue from sampling region 1. Subset given: tumor region T1, superior pole. The chain employs TRBV12-3 or TRBV12-4 and TRBJ1-2; D uncertain. CDR3 region: CANSLGSTYGYTF. As DNA, the CDR3 is TGCGCCAACAGTTTAGGCAGTACCTATGGCTACACCTTC.